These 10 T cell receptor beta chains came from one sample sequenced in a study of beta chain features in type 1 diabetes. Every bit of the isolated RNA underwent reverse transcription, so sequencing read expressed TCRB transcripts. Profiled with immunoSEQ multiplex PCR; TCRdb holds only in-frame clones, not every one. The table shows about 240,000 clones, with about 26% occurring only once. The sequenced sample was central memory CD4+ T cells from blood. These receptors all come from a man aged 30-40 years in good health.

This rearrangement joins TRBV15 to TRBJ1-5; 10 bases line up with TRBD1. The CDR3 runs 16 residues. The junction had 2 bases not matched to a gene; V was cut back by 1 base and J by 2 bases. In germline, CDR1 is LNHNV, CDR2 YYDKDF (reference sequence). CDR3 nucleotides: TGTGCCACCAGCAGAGGGGACAGGGGTGGCAATCAGCCCCAGCATTTT. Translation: CATSRGDRGGNQPQHF.

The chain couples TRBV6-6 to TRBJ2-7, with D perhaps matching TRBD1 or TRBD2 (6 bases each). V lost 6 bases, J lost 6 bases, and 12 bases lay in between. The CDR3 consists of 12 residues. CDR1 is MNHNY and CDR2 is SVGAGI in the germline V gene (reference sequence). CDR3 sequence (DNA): TGTGCCAGCAGCCCTGGGGGGCTCGAGCAGTACTTC. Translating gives CASSPGGLEQYF.

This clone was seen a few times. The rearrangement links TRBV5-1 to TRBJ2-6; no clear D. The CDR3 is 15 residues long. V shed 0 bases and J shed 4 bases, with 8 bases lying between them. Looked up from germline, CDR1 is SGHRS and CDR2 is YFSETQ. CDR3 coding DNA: TGCGCCAGCAGCTTGGTAGTGACGGGGGCCAACGTCCTGACTTTC. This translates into CASSLVVTGANVLTF. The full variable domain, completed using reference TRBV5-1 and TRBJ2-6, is KAGVTQTPRYLIKTRGQQVTLSCSPISGHRSVSWYQQTPGQGLQFLFEYFSETQRNKGNFPGRFSGRQFSNSRSEMNVSTLELGDSALYLCASSLVVTGANVLTFGAGSRLTVL.

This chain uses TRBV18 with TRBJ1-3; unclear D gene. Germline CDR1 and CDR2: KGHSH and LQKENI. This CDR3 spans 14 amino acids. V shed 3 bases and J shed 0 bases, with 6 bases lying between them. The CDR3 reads CASSPGSSGNTIYF. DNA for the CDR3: TGTGCCAGCTCACCCGGGAGCTCTGGAAACACCATATATTTT.

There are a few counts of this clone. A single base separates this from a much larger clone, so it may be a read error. CDR3 sequence (DNA): TGTGCCAGCAGGTTGGGGACTGACTACAATGAGCAGTTCTTC. Translating gives CASRLGTDYNEQFF. The chain joins TRBV28 to TRBJ2-1; possibly TRBD2 for D (6 bases). Germline V lookup: CDR1 MDHEN, CDR2 SYDVKM. Trimming left V 6 bases short and J 3 bases short, with 12 bases between. CDR3 size: 14 residues.

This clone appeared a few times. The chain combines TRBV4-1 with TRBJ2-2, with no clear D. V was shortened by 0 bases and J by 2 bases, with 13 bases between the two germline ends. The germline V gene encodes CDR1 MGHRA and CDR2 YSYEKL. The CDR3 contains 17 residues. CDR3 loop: CASSQEGSGFNTGELFF. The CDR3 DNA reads TGCGCCAGCAGCCAAGAGGGAAGTGGGTTTAACACCGGGGAGCTGTTTTTT.

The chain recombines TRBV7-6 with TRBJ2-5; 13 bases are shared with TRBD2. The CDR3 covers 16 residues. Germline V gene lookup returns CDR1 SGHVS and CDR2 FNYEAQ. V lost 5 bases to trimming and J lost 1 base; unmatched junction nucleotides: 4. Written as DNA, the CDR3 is TGTGCCAGCAGCCGTGGGACTAGCGGGATCCAAGAGACCCAGTACTTC. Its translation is CASSRGTSGIQETQYF.

CDR3 in amino acids: CASSDRPGNQRANEQFF. DNA for the CDR3: TGTGCCAGCAGTGACCGCCCCGGGAACCAAAGGGCCAATGAGCAGTTCTTC. The chain employs TRBV6-4 and TRBJ2-1; possible D gene TRBD2, 5 bases. CDR3 length equals 17 residues. V was cut by 2 bases and J by 6 bases, with 20 bases left in between. Germline lookup yields CDR1 MRHNA and CDR2 SNTAGT.

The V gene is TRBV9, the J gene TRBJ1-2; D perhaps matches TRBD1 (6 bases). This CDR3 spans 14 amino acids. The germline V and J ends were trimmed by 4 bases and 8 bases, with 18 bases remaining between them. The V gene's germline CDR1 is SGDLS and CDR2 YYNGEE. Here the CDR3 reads CASSPSLGARGYTF. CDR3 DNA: TGTGCCAGCAGCCCTTCGTTGGGGGCGCGCGGCTACACCTTC. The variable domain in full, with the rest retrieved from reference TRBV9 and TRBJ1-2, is DSGVTQTPKHLITATGQRVTLRCSPRSGDLSVYWYQQSLDQGLQFLIQYYNGEERAKGNILERFSAQQFPDLHSELNLSSLELGDSALYFCASSPSLGARGYTFGSGTRLTVV.

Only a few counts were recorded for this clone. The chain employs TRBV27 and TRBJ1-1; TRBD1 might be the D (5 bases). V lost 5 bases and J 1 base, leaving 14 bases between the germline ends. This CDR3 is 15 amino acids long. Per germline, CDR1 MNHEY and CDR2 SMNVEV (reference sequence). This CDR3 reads CASSLVTEPNTEAFF. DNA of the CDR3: TGTGCCAGCAGTCTAGTGACAGAGCCGAACACTGAAGCTTTCTTT.